This TCR beta chain was identified in a study of Tregs in tolerant kidney transplant recipients. For the study at large: Mixed chimerism was transient after nonmyeloablative marrow transplants from related graft donors.

Findings of the study overall: Biological reproducibility was not directly addressed, but technical replication error appeared minimal. Donor-specific Treg expansion exceeded global Treg expansion in tolerant patients, suggesting antigen drive. Tregs expanded with activated donor B cells seemed most donor-specific.

Turning to this clone: Antigen unknown.

Germline CDR1 is SGHNT and CDR2 is YYREEE (reference sequence). The CDR3 spans 15 residues. V lost 4 bases, J lost 1 base, and 6 bases stayed unmatched. Assay: immunoSEQ multiplex PCR; the TCRdb copy retains only in-frame clones and omits some. The data contain about 69,000 clones, 70% to 90% of them singletons. The origin of this receptor is a human donor who received a combined kidney and bone marrow transplant. The sample here was CD4+ T cells from blood, taken before the transplant. The chain carries TRBV5-4 and TRBJ2-7; 9 bases line up with TRBD1. The CDR3 spells CASSTGQGRSYEQYF. CDR3 DNA sequence: TGTGCCAGCAGCACGGGACAGGGTCGGTCCTACGAGCAGTACTTC.